This T cell receptor beta chain was identified in a study of blood T cell repertoires in COVID-19. Study at large: Collection of acute and convalescent COVID-19 samples took place in the United States, Italy and Spain. T cells, B-cell-depleted T cells, or PBMCs supplied cDNA or gDNA.

Libraries were prepared by immunoSEQ multiplex PCR; TCRdb keeps only in-frame clonotypes and omits some of them. The repertoire consists of about 150,000 clones, with about 80% occurring once and the leading ten covering 9.5% to 13%. V was clipped by 2 bases and J by 7 bases, with 12 bases between them. This CDR3 region has 15 residues. CDR1 is KGHSH, CDR2 LQKENI, per germline. Recruited during active infection, patients (from Seattle) were subsequently followed longitudinally. This TCR was sampled from a woman in her fifties or sixties with COVID-19, enrolled during active disease. The chain recombines TRBV18 with TRBJ1-6; D possibly corresponds to TRBD1 (6 bases). The specimen sequenced was peripheral blood. The CDR3 here is CASSPIKQGNSPLHF. The CDR3 coding sequence is TGTGCCAGCTCACCAATAAAACAGGGAAATTCACCCCTCCACTTT.